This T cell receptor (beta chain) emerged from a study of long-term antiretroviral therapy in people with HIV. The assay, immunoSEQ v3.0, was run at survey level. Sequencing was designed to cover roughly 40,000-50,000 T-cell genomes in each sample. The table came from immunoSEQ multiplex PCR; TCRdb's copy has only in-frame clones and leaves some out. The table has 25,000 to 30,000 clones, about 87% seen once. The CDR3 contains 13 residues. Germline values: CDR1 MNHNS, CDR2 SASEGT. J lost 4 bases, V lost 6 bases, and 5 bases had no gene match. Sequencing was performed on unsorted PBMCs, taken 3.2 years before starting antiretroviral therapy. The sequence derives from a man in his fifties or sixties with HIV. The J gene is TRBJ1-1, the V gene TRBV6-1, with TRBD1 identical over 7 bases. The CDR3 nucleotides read TGTGCCAGCAGCGACAGGGTGAGCACTGAAGCTTTCTTT. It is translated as CASSDRVSTEAFF.